This T cell receptor beta chain originates from a study of response to subunit inactivated influenza vaccine. The CDR3 sequence is 17 residues long. Germline V gene sequence: CDR1 ENHRY, CDR2 SYGVKD. Losses at the gene ends were 2 bases for V and 6 bases for J; bases not matched to a gene: 10. Using its own MiXCR run on the RT-PCR reads, TCRdb lists one record per CDR3 protein. The data hold about 650,000 distinct CDR3 sequences, with 15% to 19% observed a single time. In this sample, this clonotype turned up a few times. Its specificity is not known. Findings and limits, study-wide: Each seasonal influenza vaccination, the authors suggested, recruits few new T cells.

Source: PBMCs from blood, taken less than 13 days after vaccination. The rearrangement uses TRBV10-3 and TRBJ1-5, with 10 bases that match TRBD1. This clonotype was sampled from a man over 45 who received an inactivated influenza vaccine. CDR3 residues: CAISEVGSGQGSQPQHF. The CDR3 DNA sequence: TGTGCCATCAGTGAGGTCGGTTCGGGACAGGGGAGTCAGCCCCAGCATTTT.